The source of this TCR beta chain is a study of T cell responses to AZD1222 COVID-19 vaccine. Study-wide findings and caveats: Repertoire sampling was restricted to post-peak T cell response timepoints. Clonal diversity was possibly underestimated; the donors were predominantly white British and more often female. Among AZD1222 vaccinees, only six were seropositive at baseline. Nearly half of the spike-specific TCRs reportedly recognize variant regions that carry no mutations.

A word on this clone: The antigen is unknown.

The CDR3 is 16 amino acids. J lost 4 bases, V lost 4 bases, and 4 bases had no gene match. Germline V lookup: CDR1 MNHEY, CDR2 SVGAGI. Some clones are missing from TCRdb's copy, which holds only in-frame ones; the method was immunoSEQ multiplex PCR. This sample yields some 130,000 clones, of which 80% to 90% are seen a single time; around 8.6% belongs to the top ten. The receptor comes from an adult in good health. The chain has TRBV6-5 and TRBJ2-1; TRBD2 matches 13 bases. The specimen comprised peripheral blood, sampled on day 0 of AZD1222 vaccination. CDR3 residues: CASSSPTSGGYNEQFF. Written as DNA, the CDR3 is TGTGCCAGCAGTTCCCCGACTAGCGGGGGGTACAATGAGCAGTTCTTC.